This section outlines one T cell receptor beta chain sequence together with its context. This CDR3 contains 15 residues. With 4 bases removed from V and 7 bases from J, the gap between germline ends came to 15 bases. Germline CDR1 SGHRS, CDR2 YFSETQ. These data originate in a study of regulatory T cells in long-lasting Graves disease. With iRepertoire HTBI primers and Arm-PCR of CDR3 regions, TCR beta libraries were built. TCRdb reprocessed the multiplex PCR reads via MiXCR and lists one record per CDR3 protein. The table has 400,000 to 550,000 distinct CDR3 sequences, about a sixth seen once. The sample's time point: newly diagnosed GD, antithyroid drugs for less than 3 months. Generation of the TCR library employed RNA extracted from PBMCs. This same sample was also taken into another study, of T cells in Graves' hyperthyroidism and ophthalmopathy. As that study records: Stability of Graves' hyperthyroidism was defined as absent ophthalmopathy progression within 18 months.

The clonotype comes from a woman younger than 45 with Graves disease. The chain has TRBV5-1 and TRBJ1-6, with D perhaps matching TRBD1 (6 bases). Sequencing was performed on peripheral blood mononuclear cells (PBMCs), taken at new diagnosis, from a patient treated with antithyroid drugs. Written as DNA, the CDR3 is TGCGCCAGCAGCCTGCAGGGGAATGACAATTCACCCCTCCACTTT. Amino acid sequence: CASSLQGNDNSPLHF.